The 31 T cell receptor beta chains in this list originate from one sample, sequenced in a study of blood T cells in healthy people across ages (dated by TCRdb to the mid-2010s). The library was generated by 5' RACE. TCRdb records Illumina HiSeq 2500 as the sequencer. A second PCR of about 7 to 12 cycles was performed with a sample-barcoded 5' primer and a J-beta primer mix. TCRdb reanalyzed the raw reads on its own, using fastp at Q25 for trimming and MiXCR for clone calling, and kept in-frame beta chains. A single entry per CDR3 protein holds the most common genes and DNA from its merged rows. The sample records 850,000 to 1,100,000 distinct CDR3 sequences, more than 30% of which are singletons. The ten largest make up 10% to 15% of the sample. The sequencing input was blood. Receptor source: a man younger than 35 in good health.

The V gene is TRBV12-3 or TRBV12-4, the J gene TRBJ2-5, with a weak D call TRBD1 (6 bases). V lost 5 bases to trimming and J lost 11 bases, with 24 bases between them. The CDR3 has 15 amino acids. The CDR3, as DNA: TGTGCCAGCAGTCGAAGTAGCCCGGGACACAATGAGCAGTACTTC. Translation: CASSRSSPGHNEQYF.

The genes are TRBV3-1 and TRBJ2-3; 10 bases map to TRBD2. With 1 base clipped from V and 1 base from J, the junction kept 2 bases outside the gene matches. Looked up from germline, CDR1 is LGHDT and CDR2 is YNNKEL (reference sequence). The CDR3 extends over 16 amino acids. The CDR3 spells CASSQVGTSGTDTQYF. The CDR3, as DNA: TGTGCCAGCAGCCAAGTGGGGACTAGCGGCACAGATACGCAGTATTTT.

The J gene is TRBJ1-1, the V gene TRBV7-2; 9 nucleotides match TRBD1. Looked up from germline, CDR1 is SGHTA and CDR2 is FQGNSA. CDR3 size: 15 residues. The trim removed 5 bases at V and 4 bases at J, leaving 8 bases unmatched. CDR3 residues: CASSPRTGDRTEAFF. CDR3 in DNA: TGTGCCAGCAGCCCCAGGACAGGGGATCGCACTGAAGCTTTCTTT.

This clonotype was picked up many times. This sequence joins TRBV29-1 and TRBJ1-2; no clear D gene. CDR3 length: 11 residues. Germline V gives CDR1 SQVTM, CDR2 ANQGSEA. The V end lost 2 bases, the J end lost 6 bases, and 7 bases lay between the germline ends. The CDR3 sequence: CSVEKGNGYTF. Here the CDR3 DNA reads TGCAGCGTTGAAAAGGGTAATGGCTACACCTTC. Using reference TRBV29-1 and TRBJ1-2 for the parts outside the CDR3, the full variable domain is SAVISQKPSRDICQRGTSLTIQCQVDSQVTMMFWYRQQPGQSLTLIATANQGSEATYESGFVIDKFPISRPNLTFSTLTVSNMSPEDSSIYLCSVEKGNGYTFGSGTRLTVV.

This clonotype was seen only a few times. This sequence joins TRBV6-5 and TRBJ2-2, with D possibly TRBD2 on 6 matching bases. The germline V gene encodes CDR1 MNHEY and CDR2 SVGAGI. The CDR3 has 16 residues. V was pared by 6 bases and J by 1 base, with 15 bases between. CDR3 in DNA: TGTGCCAGCAGGGGATCGGGACTCGTGAACACCGGGGAGCTGTTTTTT. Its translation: CASRGSGLVNTGELFF.

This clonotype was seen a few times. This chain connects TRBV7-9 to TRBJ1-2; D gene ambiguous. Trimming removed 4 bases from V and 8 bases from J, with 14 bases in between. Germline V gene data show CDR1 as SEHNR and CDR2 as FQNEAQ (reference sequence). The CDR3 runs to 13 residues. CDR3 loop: CASSSEMDDGYTF. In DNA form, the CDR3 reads TGTGCCAGCAGCTCAGAAATGGACGACGGCTACACCTTC. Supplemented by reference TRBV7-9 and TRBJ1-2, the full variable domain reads DTGVSQNPRHKITKRGQNVTFRCDPISEHNRLYWYRQTLGQGPEFLTYFQNEAQLEKSRLLSDRFSAERPKGSFSTLEIQRTEQGDSAMYLCASSSEMDDGYTFGSGTRLTVV.

The CDR3 DNA follows: TGTGCCAGCAGCCAAGCCGGGACAGGGAACTATGGCTACACCTTC. Residues: CASSQAGTGNYGYTF. The chain couples TRBV4-2 to TRBJ1-2, with TRBD1 identical over 9 bases. V gave up 1 base and J gave up 2 bases; unmatched junction bases: 2. The V gene's germline CDR1 is LGHNA and CDR2 YNFKEQ. The CDR3 has 15 residues.

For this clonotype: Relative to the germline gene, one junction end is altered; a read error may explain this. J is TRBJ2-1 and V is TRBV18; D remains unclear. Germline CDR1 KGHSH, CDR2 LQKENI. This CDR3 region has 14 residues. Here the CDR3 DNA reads TGTGCCAGCTCACAGGCGAGCTCCTACGATGAGCAGTTCTTC. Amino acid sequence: CASSQASSYDEQFF.

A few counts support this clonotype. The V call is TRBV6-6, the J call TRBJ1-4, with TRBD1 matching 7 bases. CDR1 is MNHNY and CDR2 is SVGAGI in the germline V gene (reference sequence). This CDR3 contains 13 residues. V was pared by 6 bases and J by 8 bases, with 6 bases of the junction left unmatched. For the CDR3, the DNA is TGTGCCAGCAGCTACAGGGGCGGCGAAAAACTGTTTTTT. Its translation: CASSYRGGEKLFF.

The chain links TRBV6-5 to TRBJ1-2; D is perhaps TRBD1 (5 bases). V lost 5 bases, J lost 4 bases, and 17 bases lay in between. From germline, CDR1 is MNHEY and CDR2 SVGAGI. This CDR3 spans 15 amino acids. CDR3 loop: CASSVTGTLSYGYTF. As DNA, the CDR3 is TGTGCCAGCAGTGTAACCGGGACCCTTTCCTATGGCTACACCTTC.

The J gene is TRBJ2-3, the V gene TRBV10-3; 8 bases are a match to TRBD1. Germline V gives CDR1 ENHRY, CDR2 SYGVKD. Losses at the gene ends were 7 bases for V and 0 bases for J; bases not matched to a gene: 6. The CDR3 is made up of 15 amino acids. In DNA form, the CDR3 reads TGTGCCATCACCTCGACAGGGGAGAGCACAGATACGCAGTATTTT. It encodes CAITSTGESTDTQYF.

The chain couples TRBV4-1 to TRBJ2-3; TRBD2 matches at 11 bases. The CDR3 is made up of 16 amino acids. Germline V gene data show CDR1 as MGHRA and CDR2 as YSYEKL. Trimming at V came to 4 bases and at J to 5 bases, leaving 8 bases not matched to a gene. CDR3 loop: CASSPLLAGELDTQYF. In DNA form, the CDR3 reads TGCGCCAGCAGCCCACTACTAGCGGGGGAGCTAGATACGCAGTATTTT.

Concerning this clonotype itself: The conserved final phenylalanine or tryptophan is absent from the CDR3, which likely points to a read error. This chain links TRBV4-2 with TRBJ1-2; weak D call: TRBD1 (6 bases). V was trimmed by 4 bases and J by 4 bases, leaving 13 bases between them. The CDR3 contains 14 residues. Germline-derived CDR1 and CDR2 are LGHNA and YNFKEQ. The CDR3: CASSRGRGTYGYTL. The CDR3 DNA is TGTGCCAGCAGCCGTGGCAGGGGTACCTATGGCTACACCTTA.

The CDR3 is CSVEGRERESYNEQFF. DNA for the CDR3: TGCAGCGTTGAAGGGCGGGAGCGGGAGTCTTACAATGAGCAGTTCTTC. The chain has TRBV29-1 and TRBJ2-1; 8 bases are a match to TRBD2. Germline V gene sequence: CDR1 SQVTM, CDR2 ANQGSEA. The length of the CDR3 is 16 residues. J gave up 4 bases and V 1 base, and 9 bases lay outside the gene matches.

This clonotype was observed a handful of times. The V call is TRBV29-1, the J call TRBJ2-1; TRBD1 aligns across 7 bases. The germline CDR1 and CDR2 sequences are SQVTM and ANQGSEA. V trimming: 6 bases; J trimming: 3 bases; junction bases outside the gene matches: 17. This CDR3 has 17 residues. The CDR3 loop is CSVPFPRPGGIYNEQFF. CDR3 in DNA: TGCAGCGTCCCCTTTCCCCGGCCAGGGGGAATCTACAATGAGCAGTTCTTC.

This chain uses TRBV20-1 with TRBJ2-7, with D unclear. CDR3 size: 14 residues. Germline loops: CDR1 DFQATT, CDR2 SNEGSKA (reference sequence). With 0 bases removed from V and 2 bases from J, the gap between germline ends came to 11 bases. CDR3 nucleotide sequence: TGCAGTGCTAGAGATTCAGGCAGCACCTACGAGCAGTACTTC. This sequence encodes CSARDSGSTYEQYF.

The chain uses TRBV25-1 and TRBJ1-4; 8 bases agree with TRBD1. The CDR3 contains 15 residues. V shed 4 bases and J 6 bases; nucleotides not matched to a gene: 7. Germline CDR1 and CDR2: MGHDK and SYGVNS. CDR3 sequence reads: CASSGYRGGDEKLFF. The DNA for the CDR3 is TGTGCCAGCAGTGGATACAGGGGGGGTGATGAAAAACTGTTTTTT.

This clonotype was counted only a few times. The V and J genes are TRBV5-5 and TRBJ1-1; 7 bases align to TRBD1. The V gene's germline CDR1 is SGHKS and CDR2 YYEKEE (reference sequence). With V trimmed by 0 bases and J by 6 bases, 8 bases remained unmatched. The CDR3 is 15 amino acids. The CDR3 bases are TGTGCCAGCAGCTTGGATGGACAGGCCTTCGCTGAAGCTTTCTTT. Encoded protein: CASSLDGQAFAEAFF.

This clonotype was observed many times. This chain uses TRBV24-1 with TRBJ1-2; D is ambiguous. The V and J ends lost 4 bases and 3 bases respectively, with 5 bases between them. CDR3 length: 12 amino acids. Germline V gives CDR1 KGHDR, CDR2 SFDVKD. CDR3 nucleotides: TGTGCCACCAGTGAGGCTTACTATGGCTACACCTTC. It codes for CATSEAYYGYTF.

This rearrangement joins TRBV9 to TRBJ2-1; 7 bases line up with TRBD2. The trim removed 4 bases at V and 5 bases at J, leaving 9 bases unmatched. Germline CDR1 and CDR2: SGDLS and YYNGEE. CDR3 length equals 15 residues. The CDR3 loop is CASSRGSGLNNEQFF. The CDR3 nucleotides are TGTGCCAGCAGCCGAGGTAGCGGGCTAAACAATGAGCAGTTCTTC. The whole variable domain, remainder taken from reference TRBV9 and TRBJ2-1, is DSGVTQTPKHLITATGQRVTLRCSPRSGDLSVYWYQQSLDQGLQFLIQYYNGEERAKGNILERFSAQQFPDLHSELNLSSLELGDSALYFCASSRGSGLNNEQFFGPGTRLTVL.

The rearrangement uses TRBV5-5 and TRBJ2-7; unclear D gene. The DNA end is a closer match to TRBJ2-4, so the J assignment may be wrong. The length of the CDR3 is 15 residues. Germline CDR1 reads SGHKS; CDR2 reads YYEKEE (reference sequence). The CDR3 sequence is CASSLSRSDGDIQYF. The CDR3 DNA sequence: TGTGCCAGCAGCTTGAGCCGGTCTGATGGGGACATTCAGTACTTC.

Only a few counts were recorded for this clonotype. This chain's CDR3 is CASSPSRDRASNEKLFF. The DNA for the CDR3 is TGTGCCAGCAGCCCCTCCCGGGACAGGGCCTCTAATGAAAAACTGTTTTTT. This rearrangement joins TRBV7-2 to TRBJ1-4; the match to TRBD1 covers 9 bases. Germline V gene data show CDR1 as SGHTA and CDR2 as FQGNSA. The trim removed 5 bases at V and 3 bases at J, leaving 10 bases unmatched. The CDR3 is made up of 17 amino acids. Using reference TRBV7-2 and TRBJ1-4 for the parts outside the CDR3, the full variable domain is GAGVSQSPSNKVTEKGKDVELRCDPISGHTALYWYRQSLGQGLEFLIYFQGNSAPDKSGLPSDRFSAERTGGSVSTLTIQRTQQEDSAVYLCASSPSRDRASNEKLFFGSGTQLSVL.

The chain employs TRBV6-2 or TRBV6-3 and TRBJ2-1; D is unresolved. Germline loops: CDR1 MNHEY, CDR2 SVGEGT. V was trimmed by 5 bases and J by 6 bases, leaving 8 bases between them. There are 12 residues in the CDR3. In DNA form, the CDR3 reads TGTGCCAGCAGTGCCCTCATCAATGAGCAGTTCTTC. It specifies CASSALINEQFF.

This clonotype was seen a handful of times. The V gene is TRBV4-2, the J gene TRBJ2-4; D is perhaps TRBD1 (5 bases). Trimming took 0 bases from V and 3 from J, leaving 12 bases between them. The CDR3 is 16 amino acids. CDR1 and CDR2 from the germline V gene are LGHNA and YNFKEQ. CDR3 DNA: TGTGCCAGCAGCCAAGATCTCAGGGTGGGCAAAAACATTCAGTACTTC. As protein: CASSQDLRVGKNIQYF.

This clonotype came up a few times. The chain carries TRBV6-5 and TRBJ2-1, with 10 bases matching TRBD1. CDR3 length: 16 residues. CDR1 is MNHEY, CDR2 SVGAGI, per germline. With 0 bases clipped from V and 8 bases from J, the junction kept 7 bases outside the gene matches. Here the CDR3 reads CASSYSKDRGSHEQFF. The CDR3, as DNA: TGTGCCAGCAGTTACTCCAAGGACAGGGGGTCGCATGAGCAGTTCTTC.

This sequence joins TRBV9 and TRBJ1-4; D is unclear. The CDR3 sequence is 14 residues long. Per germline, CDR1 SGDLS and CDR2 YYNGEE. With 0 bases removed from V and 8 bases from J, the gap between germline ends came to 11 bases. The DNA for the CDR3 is TGTGCCAGCAGCGTAGGGACGGCCCGGGAAAAACTGTTTTTT. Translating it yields CASSVGTAREKLFF.

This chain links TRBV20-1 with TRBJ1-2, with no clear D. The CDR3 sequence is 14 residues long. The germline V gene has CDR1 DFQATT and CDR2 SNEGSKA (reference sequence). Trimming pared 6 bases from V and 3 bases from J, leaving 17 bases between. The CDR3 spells CSASRREHHYGYTF. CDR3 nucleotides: TGCAGTGCGTCCAGGAGGGAACATCACTATGGCTACACCTTC.

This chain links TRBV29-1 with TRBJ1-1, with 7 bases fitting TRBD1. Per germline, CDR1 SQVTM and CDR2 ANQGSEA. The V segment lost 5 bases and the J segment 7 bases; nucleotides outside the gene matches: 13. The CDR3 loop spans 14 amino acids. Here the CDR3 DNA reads TGCAGCGTTTGGGGACAGACCATGGAGTATGAAGCTTTCTTT. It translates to CSVWGQTMEYEAFF.

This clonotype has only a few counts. DNA of the CDR3: TGTGCCAGCATAGAGTCACGGCAGGGATACGAGCAGTACTTC. Protein: CASIESRQGYEQYF. The V and J genes are TRBV28 and TRBJ2-7; a possible D gene is TRBD1 (5 bases). Trimming shortened V by 7 bases and J by 4 bases, and 17 bases separated the two germline ends. The germline gives CDR1 MDHEN, CDR2 SYDVKM. This CDR3 spans 14 amino acids.

CDR3 DNA sequence: TGTGCCAGCAGTCTCCAAGGACAGGGGCGCCCCTACAATGAGCAGTTCTTC. Its translation is CASSLQGQGRPYNEQFF. The V and J genes are TRBV27 and TRBJ2-1; 9 bases map to TRBD1. CDR3 length equals 17 residues. Germline V CDR1 and CDR2: MNHEY, SMNVEV (reference sequence). V lost 5 bases, J lost 2 bases, and 10 bases stayed unmatched.

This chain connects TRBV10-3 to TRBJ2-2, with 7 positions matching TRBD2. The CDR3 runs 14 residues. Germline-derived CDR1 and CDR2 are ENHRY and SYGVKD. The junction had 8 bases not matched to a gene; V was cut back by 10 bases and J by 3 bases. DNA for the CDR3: TGTGCCACCGTGGGAGGGGCGGACACCGGGGAGCTGTTTTTT. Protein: CATVGGADTGELFF.